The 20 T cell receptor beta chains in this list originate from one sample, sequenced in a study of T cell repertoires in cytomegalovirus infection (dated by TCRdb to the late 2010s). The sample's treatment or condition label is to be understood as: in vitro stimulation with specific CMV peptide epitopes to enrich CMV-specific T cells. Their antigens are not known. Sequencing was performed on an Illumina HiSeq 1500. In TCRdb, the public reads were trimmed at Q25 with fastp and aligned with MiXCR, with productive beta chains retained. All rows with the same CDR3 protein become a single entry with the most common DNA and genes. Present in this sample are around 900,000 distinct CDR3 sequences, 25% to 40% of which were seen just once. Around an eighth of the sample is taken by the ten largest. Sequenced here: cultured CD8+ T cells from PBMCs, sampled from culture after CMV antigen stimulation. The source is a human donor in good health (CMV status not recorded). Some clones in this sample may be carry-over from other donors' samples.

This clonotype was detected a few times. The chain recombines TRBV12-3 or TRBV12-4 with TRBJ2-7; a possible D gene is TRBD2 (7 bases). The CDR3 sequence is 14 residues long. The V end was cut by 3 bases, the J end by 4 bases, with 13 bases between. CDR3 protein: CASSFRGGDYEQYF. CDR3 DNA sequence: TGTGCCAGCAGTTTTAGGGGGGGAGATTACGAGCAGTACTTC.

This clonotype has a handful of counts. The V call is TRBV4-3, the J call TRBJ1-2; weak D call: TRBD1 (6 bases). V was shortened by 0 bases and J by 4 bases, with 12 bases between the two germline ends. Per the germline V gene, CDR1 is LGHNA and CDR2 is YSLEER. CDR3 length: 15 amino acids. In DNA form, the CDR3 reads TGCGCCAGCAGCCAAGACCTCCGGGGGGCCTATGGCTACACCTTC. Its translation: CASSQDLRGAYGYTF.

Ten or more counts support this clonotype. The CDR3, as DNA: TGTGCCAGCAGCTTCAGCGGGGGTTACGAGCAGTACGTC. Translated, it gives CASSFSGGYEQYV. V usage is TRBV7-2 and J usage is TRBJ2-7, with 8 bases lining up with TRBD2. This CDR3 comprises 13 residues. The germline gives CDR1 SGHTA, CDR2 FQGNSA. V lost 3 bases, J lost 4 bases, and 2 bases stayed unmatched.

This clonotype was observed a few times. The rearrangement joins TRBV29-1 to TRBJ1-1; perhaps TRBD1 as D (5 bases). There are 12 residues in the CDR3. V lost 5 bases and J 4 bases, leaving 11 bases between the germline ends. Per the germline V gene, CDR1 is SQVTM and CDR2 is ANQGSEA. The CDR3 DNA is TGCAGCGTTAGGGAGGGGAGCACTGAAGCTTTCTTT. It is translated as CSVREGSTEAFF.

CDR3 sequence reads: CATSDRGGGQPQHF. The CDR3 bases are TGTGCCACCAGTGATCGAGGGGGCGGTCAGCCCCAGCATTTT. V usage is TRBV24-1 and J usage is TRBJ1-5; 7 positions match TRBD1. The germline gives CDR1 KGHDR, CDR2 SFDVKD. With 3 bases clipped from V and 6 bases from J, the junction kept 4 bases outside the gene matches. The CDR3 covers 14 residues.

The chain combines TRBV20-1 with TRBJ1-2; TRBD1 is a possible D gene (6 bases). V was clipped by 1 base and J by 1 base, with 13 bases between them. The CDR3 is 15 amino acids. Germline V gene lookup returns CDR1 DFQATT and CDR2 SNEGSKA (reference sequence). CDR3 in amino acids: CSARGTATSNYGYTF. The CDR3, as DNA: TGCAGTGCTAGAGGGACAGCCACAAGTAACTATGGCTACACCTTC.

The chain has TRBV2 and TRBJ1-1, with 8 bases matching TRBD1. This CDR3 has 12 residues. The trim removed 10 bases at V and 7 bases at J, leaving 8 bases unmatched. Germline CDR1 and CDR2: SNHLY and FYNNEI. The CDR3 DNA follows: TGTGCCATCCGTGACAGGGGTATTGAAGCTTTCTTT. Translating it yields CAIRDRGIEAFF.

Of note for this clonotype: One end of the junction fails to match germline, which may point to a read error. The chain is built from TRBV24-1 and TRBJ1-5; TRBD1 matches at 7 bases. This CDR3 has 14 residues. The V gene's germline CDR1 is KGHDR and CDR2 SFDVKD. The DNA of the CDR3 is TGTGTCACCTCCGGACAGGAATATGATCAGCCCCAGCATTTT. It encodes CVTSGQEYDQPQHF.

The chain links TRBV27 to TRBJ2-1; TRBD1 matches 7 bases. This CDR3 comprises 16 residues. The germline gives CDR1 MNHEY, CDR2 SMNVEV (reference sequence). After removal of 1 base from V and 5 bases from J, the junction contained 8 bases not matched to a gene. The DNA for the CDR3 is TGTGCCAGCAGTTTATGTGGCAGGGGGTCGGACAATGAGCAGTTCTTC. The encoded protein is CASSLCGRGSDNEQFF.

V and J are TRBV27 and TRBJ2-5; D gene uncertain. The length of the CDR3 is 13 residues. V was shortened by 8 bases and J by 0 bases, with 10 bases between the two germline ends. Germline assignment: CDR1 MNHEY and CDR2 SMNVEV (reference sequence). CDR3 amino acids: CASGRPYQETQYF. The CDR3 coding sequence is TGTGCCAGCGGACGTCCGTACCAAGAGACCCAGTACTTC.

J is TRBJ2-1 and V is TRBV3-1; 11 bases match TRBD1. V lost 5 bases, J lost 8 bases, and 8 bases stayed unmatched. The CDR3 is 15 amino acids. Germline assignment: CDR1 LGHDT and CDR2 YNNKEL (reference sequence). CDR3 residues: CASSGWDRGFHEQFF. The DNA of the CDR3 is TGTGCCAGCAGCGGATGGGACAGGGGGTTCCATGAGCAGTTCTTC.

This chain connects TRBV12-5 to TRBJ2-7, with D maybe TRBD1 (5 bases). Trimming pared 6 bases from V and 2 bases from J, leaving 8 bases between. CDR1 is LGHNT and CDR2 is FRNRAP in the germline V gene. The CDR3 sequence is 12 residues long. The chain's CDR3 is CASGPGTYEQYF. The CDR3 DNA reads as TGTGCTAGTGGCCCAGGGACCTACGAGCAGTACTTC.

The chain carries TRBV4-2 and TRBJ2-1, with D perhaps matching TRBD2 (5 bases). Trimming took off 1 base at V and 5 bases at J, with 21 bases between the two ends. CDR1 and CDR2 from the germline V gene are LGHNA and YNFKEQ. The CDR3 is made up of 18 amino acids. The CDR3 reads CASSQAGILRTEDNEQFF. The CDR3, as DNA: TGTGCCAGCAGCCAAGCTGGGATACTCCGAACGGAGGACAATGAGCAGTTCTTC.

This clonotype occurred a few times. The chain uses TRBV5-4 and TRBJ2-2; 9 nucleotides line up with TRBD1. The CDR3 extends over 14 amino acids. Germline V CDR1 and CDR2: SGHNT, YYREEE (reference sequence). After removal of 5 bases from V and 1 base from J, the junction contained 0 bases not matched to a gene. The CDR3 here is CASRDRGNTGELFF. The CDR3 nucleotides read TGTGCCAGCAGGGACAGGGGGAACACCGGGGAGCTGTTTTTT.

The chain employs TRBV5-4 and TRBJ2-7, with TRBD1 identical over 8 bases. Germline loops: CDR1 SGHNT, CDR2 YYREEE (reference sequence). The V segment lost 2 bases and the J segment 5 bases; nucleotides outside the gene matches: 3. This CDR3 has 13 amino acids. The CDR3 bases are TGTGCCAGCAGCTTACAGGGGGGTAACGAGCAGTACGTC. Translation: CASSLQGGNEQYV.

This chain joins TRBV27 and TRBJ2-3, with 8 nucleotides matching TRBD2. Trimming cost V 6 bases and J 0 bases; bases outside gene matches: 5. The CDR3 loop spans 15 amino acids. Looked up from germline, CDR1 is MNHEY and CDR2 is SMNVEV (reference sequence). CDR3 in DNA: TGTGCCAGCAGACTTCGGGGGGGCAGCACAGATACGCAGTATTTT. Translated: CASRLRGGSTDTQYF.

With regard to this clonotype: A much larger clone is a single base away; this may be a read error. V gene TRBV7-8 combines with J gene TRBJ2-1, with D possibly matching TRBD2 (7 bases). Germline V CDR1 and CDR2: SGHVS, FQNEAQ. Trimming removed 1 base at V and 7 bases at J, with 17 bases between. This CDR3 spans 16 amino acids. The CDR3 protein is CASSLELVGGPNEQFF. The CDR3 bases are TGTGCCAGCAGCTTAGAACTAGTGGGGGGGCCTAATGAGCAGTTCTTC.

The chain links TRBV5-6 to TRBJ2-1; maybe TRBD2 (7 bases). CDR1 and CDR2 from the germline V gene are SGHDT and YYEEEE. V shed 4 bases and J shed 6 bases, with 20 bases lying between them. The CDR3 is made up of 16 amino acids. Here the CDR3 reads CASSPPDYGGLNEQFF. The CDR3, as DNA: TGTGCCAGCAGCCCCCCTGACTACGGGGGGCTCAATGAGCAGTTCTTC. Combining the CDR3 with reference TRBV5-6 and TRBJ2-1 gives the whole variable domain DAGVTQSPTHLIKTRGQQVTLRCSPKSGHDTVSWYQQALGQGPQFIFQYYEEEERQRGNFPDRFSGHQFPNYSSELNVNALLLGDSALYLCASSPPDYGGLNEQFFGPGTRLTVL.

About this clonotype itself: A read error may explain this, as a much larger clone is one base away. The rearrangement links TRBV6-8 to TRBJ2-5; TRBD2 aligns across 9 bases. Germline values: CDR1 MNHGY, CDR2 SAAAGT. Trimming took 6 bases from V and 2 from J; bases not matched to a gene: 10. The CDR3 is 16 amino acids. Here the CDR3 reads CASREWLAGGQETQYF. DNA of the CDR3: TGTGCCAGCAGGGAATGGTTGGCGGGGGGGCAAGAGACCCAGTACTTC.

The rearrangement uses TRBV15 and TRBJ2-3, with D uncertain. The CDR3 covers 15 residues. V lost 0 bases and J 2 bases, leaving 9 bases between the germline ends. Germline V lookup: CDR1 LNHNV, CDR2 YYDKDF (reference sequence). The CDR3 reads CATSREPLNTDTQYF. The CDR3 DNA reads TGTGCCACCAGCAGAGAACCCCTCAACACAGATACGCAGTATTTT.